This T cell receptor (beta chain) was sequenced for a study of identifying expanded T cells in peripheral blood. TCRdb keeps only in-frame clones here, not all; method: immunoSEQ multiplex PCR. The sample records around 78,000 clones, almost 85% being singletons. The V end lost 4 bases, the J end lost 2 bases, and 10 bases lay between the germline ends. Per the germline V gene, CDR1 is SGHTS and CDR2 is YDEGEE. The CDR3 length is 14 residues. The sequencing input was blood. The source is a person aged 18 to 75 in good health. The chain joins TRBV5-8 to TRBJ1-5, with D perhaps TRBD1 (5 bases). The CDR3 spells CASSPGGGNQPQHF. For the CDR3, the DNA is TGTGCCAGCAGCCCGGGGGGGGGCAATCAGCCCCAGCATTTT.